These 26 T cell receptor beta chains share one sample of origin, sequenced in a study of molecular identifiers for immune sequencing clone quantification. MiXCR was run by TCRdb on the PCR reads, yielding one entry per CDR3 protein. This table has more than 450,000 distinct CDR3 sequences, 20% to 25% appearing once. The specimen was naive CD8+ T cells from blood, with Jurkat cell RNA spiked in. The subset: FACS-sorted CD8+CD4-CCR7+CD45RA+ naive T cells. The receptors were sampled from a human donor in good health. Some libraries in this study had Jurkat cell RNA spiked in.

Concerning this clonotype: A much larger clone lies one base from this, so it may be a read error. The chain is built from TRBV28 and TRBJ2-2, with D perhaps TRBD2 (6 bases). Germline assignment: CDR1 MDHEN and CDR2 SYDVKM. This CDR3 comprises 17 residues. The ends were cut back, 5 bases at V and 6 bases at J, with 22 bases in the middle. Written as DNA, the CDR3 is TGTGCCAGCAGTCTGAGGCCTCCGGGGGTGTACTCCGGGGAGCTGTTTTTT. Translation: CASSLRPPGVYSGELFF.

This clonotype was observed many times. The V and J genes are TRBV29-1 and TRBJ1-2, with 7 bases aligning to TRBD1. The V gene's germline CDR1 is SQVTM and CDR2 ANQGSEA. This CDR3 is 13 amino acids long. V was pared by 7 bases and J by 8 bases, with 13 bases of the junction left unmatched. The CDR3 loop reads CSAETGTEPGYTF. CDR3 DNA sequence: TGCAGCGCCGAAACCGGGACAGAGCCCGGCTACACCTTC.

This clonotype was counted ten times or more. The rearrangement joins TRBV12-3 or TRBV12-4 to TRBJ1-4; D possibly corresponds to TRBD1 (5 bases). This CDR3 has 12 residues. Trimming stripped 6 bases from V and 7 bases from J, with 9 bases between. The CDR3 DNA follows: TGTGCCAGCAGCCGGGACGGTGAAAAACTGTTTTTT. It encodes CASSRDGEKLFF.

This clonotype was counted at least ten times. The chain joins TRBV7-2 to TRBJ2-7, with a weak D call TRBD1 (6 bases). V dropped 5 bases and J dropped 3 bases, with 14 bases sitting between them. From germline, CDR1 is SGHTA and CDR2 FQGNSA. This CDR3 is 14 amino acids long. The CDR3 bases are TGTGCCAGCAGCCCCCGGGACAAAGACTACGAGCAGTACTTC. It codes for CASSPRDKDYEQYF.

This clonotype was counted ten times or more. The rearrangement links TRBV6-5 to TRBJ1-4, with 8 positions matching TRBD1. The CDR3 loop spans 15 amino acids. J lost 8 bases, V lost 7 bases, and 12 bases had no gene match. Germline V gene lookup returns CDR1 MNHEY and CDR2 SVGAGI. The CDR3 region is CASTASRGLYEKLFF. The CDR3 DNA is TGTGCCAGCACCGCCTCCAGGGGGCTGTACGAAAAACTGTTTTTT.

Comments on this clonotype: At one end the junction does not follow the germline gene, possibly because of a read error. This chain uses TRBV28 with TRBJ2-2; D is possibly TRBD2 (6 bases). CDR1 MDHEN and CDR2 SYDVKM come from the germline V gene. This CDR3 has 18 amino acids. The DNA of the CDR3 is TGTGCCACCTCAGCAGTTTCCGGTAGCGGTTTATACACCGGGGAGCCGTTTTTT. Translating gives CATSAVSGSGLYTGEPFF.

About this clonotype itself: This may be a read error, as it is one base from a much larger clone. In DNA, the CDR3 is TGCGGTGCTAGAGATACTTGGGCCAACACTGAAGCTTTCTTT. Amino acids: CGARDTWANTEAFF. The chain recombines TRBV20-1 with TRBJ1-1; D is uncertain. Looked up from germline, CDR1 is DFQATT and CDR2 is SNEGSKA (reference sequence). This CDR3 spans 14 amino acids.

This clonotype turned up a few times. The chain couples TRBV4-1 to TRBJ2-7; D gene ambiguous. CDR3 length: 14 residues. The V gene lost 1 base and the J gene lost 2 bases, with 9 bases spanning the gap. Germline CDR1 MGHRA, CDR2 YSYEKL. Here the CDR3 DNA reads TGCGCCAGCAGCCAAGGCGTACAGACCTACGAGCAGTACTTC. It specifies CASSQGVQTYEQYF.

This clonotype was observed at least ten times. The chain uses TRBV29-1 and TRBJ2-7, with 11 bases that match TRBD1. CDR3 size: 13 residues. V lost 7 bases, J lost 2 bases, and 4 bases stayed unmatched. CDR1 and CDR2 from the germline V gene are SQVTM and ANQGSEA. CDR3 amino acids: CSALGQGAYEQYF. DNA of the CDR3: TGCAGCGCGTTGGGACAGGGGGCCTACGAGCAGTACTTC.

This clonotype was detected a few times. This rearrangement joins TRBV4-1 to TRBJ1-5, with D unclear. V lost 1 base, J lost 0 bases, and 7 bases lay in between. There are 15 residues in the CDR3. The germline V gene has CDR1 MGHRA and CDR2 YSYEKL. The CDR3 sequence: CASSQGHDSNQPQHF. The CDR3 DNA reads TGCGCCAGCAGCCAAGGGCACGATAGCAATCAGCCCCAGCATTTT.

J is TRBJ2-3 and V is TRBV27, with 9 bases identical to TRBD2. The CDR3 runs to 15 residues. The V gene end was trimmed by 11 bases and the J gene end by 6 bases; junction bases not matched to a gene: 15. Germline CDR1 is MNHEY and CDR2 is SMNVEV (reference sequence). CDR3 residues: CAASPQLAGADTQYF. DNA for the CDR3: TGTGCCGCCTCACCACAATTAGCGGGAGCCGATACGCAGTATTTT.

This clonotype showed up just a few times. The chain joins TRBV4-1 to TRBJ2-7; 8 nucleotides agree with TRBD2. V gave up 1 base and J gave up 2 bases; unmatched junction bases: 4. The germline V gene encodes CDR1 MGHRA and CDR2 YSYEKL. CDR3 length: 15 amino acids. The CDR3 region is CASSQVAGGAYEQYF. The CDR3 nucleotides are TGCGCCAGCAGCCAAGTTGCGGGAGGCGCCTACGAGCAGTACTTC.

Concerning this clonotype: The CDR3 ends on some other residue instead of the conserved phenylalanine or tryptophan, so this is likely a read error. The CDR3 nucleotides read TGTGCCAGCAGTTACTCGTCCCAGGACTACAATGAGCAGTTCCTC. It encodes CASSYSSQDYNEQFL. The chain recombines TRBV6-5 with TRBJ2-1; D remains ambiguous. Germline V gene lookup returns CDR1 MNHEY and CDR2 SVGAGI. Trimming pared 0 bases from V and 3 bases from J, leaving 9 bases between. CDR3 length: 15 amino acids.

This clonotype was counted only a few times. The chain has TRBV20-1 and TRBJ1-2; D gene ambiguous. This CDR3 is 14 amino acids long. CDR1 is DFQATT and CDR2 is SNEGSKA in the germline V gene (reference sequence). V lost 0 bases and J lost 1, with 9 bases in between. This CDR3 is CSARDLQYNYGYTF. The CDR3 DNA reads as TGCAGTGCTAGAGATTTACAGTATAACTATGGCTACACCTTC.

Only a few counts were recorded for this clonotype. J is TRBJ2-7 and V is TRBV19; D unclear. The CDR3 length is 14 residues. Germline lookup yields CDR1 LNHDA and CDR2 SQIVND (reference sequence). V lost 3 bases and J 0 bases, leaving 9 bases between the germline ends. The DNA of the CDR3 is TGTGCCAGTAGTATCCGGCAGACCTCCTACGAGCAGTACTTC. It yields the protein CASSIRQTSYEQYF.

In this sample, this clonotype turned up a few times. The chain uses TRBV3-1 and TRBJ2-5; 7 bases are shared with TRBD2. There are 15 residues in the CDR3. The V and J ends lost 0 bases and 4 bases, in that order; junction bases with no gene match: 5. Germline CDR1 reads LGHDT; CDR2 reads YNNKEL (reference sequence). The chain's CDR3 is CASSQDGLAVETQYF. Here the CDR3 DNA reads TGTGCCAGCAGCCAAGATGGCCTAGCGGTAGAGACCCAGTACTTC.

The rearrangement joins TRBV12-3 or TRBV12-4 to TRBJ1-5; D not resolved. The CDR3 totals 16 residues. Trimming stripped 3 bases from V and 2 bases from J, with 14 bases between. DNA for the CDR3: TGTGCCAGCAGTTTCACGGCCGGGCGGGGCAATCAGCCCCAGCATTTT. It is translated as CASSFTAGRGNQPQHF.

This clonotype was seen repeatedly, ten times or more. The V and J genes are TRBV7-3 and TRBJ2-1, with 7 bases that match TRBD1. The CDR3 spans 16 residues. V trimming: 5 bases; J trimming: 4 bases; junction bases outside the gene matches: 11. Germline CDR1 and CDR2: SGHTA and FQGTGA. The CDR3 reads CASSPHGQVGYNEQFF. In nucleotides, the CDR3 is TGTGCCAGCAGCCCTCACGGACAGGTCGGGTACAATGAGCAGTTCTTC.

V gene TRBV29-1 combines with J gene TRBJ2-7; 7 bases are shared with TRBD1. Germline loops: CDR1 SQVTM, CDR2 ANQGSEA. V gave up 2 bases and J gave up 0 bases; unmatched junction bases: 7. This CDR3 comprises 15 residues. DNA for the CDR3: TGCAGCGTTGAAACACCCCGACAGGGCTCCTACGAGCAGTACTTC. As protein: CSVETPRQGSYEQYF.

This clonotype has ten or more counts. The chain couples TRBV7-9 to TRBJ2-2; the match to TRBD2 covers 7 bases. This CDR3 region has 16 residues. Trimming took 5 bases from V and 5 from J; bases not matched to a gene: 11. Germline lookup yields CDR1 SEHNR and CDR2 FQNEAQ (reference sequence). The chain's CDR3 is CASSNRDYSPTGELFF. Here the CDR3 DNA reads TGTGCCAGCAGCAACCGGGACTACAGCCCAACCGGGGAGCTGTTTTTT.

The J gene is TRBJ2-7, the V gene TRBV13; unclear D gene. Deletions cut 0 bases from V and 0 bases from J, with 9 bases between. The germline CDR1 and CDR2 sequences are PRHDT and FYEKMQ (reference sequence). The CDR3 spans 15 residues. The CDR3: CASSLGGRRSYEQYF. In DNA form, the CDR3 reads TGTGCCAGCAGCTTAGGTGGCAGGCGCTCCTACGAGCAGTACTTC. The full variable domain, its missing parts supplied by reference TRBV13 and TRBJ2-7, is AAGVIQSPRHLIKEKRETATLKCYPIPRHDTVYWYQQGPGQDPQFLISFYEKMQSDKGSIPDRFSAQQFSDYHSELNMSSLELGDSALYFCASSLGGRRSYEQYFGPGTRLTVT.

This clonotype was recorded a few times. The rearrangement links TRBV9 to TRBJ2-2; TRBD2 aligns across 8 bases. This CDR3 comprises 16 residues. Germline V gene lookup returns CDR1 SGDLS and CDR2 YYNGEE. The V segment lost 1 base and the J segment 1 base; nucleotides outside the gene matches: 3. CDR3 sequence reads: CASSVFGTRNTGELFF. CDR3 sequence (DNA): TGTGCCAGCAGCGTATTCGGGACTAGGAACACCGGGGAGCTGTTTTTT.

This clonotype was seen a handful of times. This CDR3 is CASSPEPTGIMNTEAFF. CDR3 coding DNA: TGTGCCAGCTCACCCGAGCCGACAGGGATTATGAACACTGAAGCTTTCTTT. The chain is built from TRBV18 and TRBJ1-1, with 7 bases fitting TRBD1. The germline V gene has CDR1 KGHSH and CDR2 LQKENI. The J segment lost 0 bases and the V segment lost 3 bases, leaving 10 bases of the junction unmatched. The CDR3 runs to 17 residues.

At least ten counts were recorded for this clonotype. The chain recombines TRBV14 with TRBJ2-3; 9 bases line up with TRBD2. V was clipped by 6 bases and J by 1 base; unmatched bases: 2. The CDR3 contains 14 residues. Germline V gene sequence: CDR1 SGHDN, CDR2 FVKESK. The CDR3 bases are TGTGCCAGCAGGGCTAGCGGGGGCACAGATACGCAGTATTTT. It encodes CASRASGGTDTQYF.

This clonotype was detected many times. The chain is built from TRBV5-4 and TRBJ1-1; D unresolved. The ends were cut back, 0 bases at V and 4 bases at J, with 4 bases in the middle. Germline values: CDR1 SGHNT, CDR2 YYREEE (reference sequence). This CDR3 is 12 amino acids long. The DNA of the CDR3 is TGTGCCAGCAGCTTGGACTTCACTGAAGCTTTCTTT. It translates to CASSLDFTEAFF.

The rearrangement links TRBV20-1 to TRBJ1-3; D gene unclear. Germline V gene sequence: CDR1 DFQATT, CDR2 SNEGSKA (reference sequence). The CDR3 runs 14 residues. V lost 6 bases and J 3 bases, leaving 15 bases between the germline ends. Here the CDR3 DNA reads TGCAGTGCCATGACAAGAACTAATGGAAACACCATATATTTT. It yields the protein CSAMTRTNGNTIYF.